This TCR beta chain comes out of a study of OX40 agonist ivuxolimab in advanced cancers. Study-level information: Three partial responders included one hepatocellular carcinoma patient and two cutaneous melanoma patients. Study conclusions and caveats: Antigen targets of the expanded peripheral T cells went undetermined. At 0.1 to 3.0 mg/kg, CD4+ and CD8+ blood T cells expanded clonally by week 6.

On this clone itself: Its specificity is not known.

With autoimmune disease history or systemic immunosuppression, patients were excluded. Profiling relied on immunoSEQ multiplex PCR, and the TCRdb table lists in-frame clones only, not all of them. The data hold 60,000 to 100,000 clones, with under 95% observed a single time. The input for sequencing was CD4+ or CD8+ T cells sorted from blood, taken in a trial of the OX40 agonist ivuxolimab. The source of this sequence is an adult with an advanced solid tumor such as melanoma, head and neck, liver or kidney cancer.

CDR3 DNA: TGTGCCAGCAGTGCGGGACAGGGTTATGGAAACACCATATATTTT. Translated, it gives CASSAGQGYGNTIYF. The V and J genes are TRBV27 and TRBJ1-3; 9 bases match TRBD1. Germline CDR1 is MNHEY and CDR2 is SMNVEV (reference sequence). After removal of 5 bases from V and 3 bases from J, the junction contained 5 bases not matched to a gene. CDR3 size: 15 residues.